This entry lists 3 T cell receptor beta chains sequenced from one sample in a study of CD8 T cells in ankylosing spondylitis. TCRdb recomputed calls from the 5' RACE reads with MiXCR, one row per CDR3 protein. The sample contains around 150,000 distinct CDR3 sequences, around 20% of which appear only once. Material: blood, either unsorted or a sorted T cell fraction (not recorded which). Receptors originate from a male donor with ankylosing spondylitis or in good health (not recorded which).

This clonotype came up a few times. The V gene is TRBV6-1, the J gene TRBJ1-5; 7 bases match TRBD1. Germline lookup yields CDR1 MNHNS and CDR2 SASEGT. J gave up 0 bases and V 6 bases, and 8 bases lay outside the gene matches. This CDR3 has 16 amino acids. Here the CDR3 DNA reads TGTGCCAGCAGGAACAGGGGTGGAGATAGCAATCAGCCCCAGCATTTT. This sequence encodes CASRNRGGDSNQPQHF.

V usage is TRBV28 and J usage is TRBJ2-3, with 10 bases fitting TRBD2. The CDR3 is 14 residues long. Trimming removed 6 bases from V and 5 bases from J; junction bases left unmatched: 5. Germline CDR1 reads MDHEN; CDR2 reads SYDVKM. The CDR3 reads CASSGIAGGDTQYF. CDR3 coding DNA: TGTGCCAGCAGCGGGATAGCGGGAGGAGATACGCAGTATTTT. Complete variable domain (other parts from reference TRBV28 and TRBJ2-3): DVKVTQSSRYLVKRTGEKVFLECVQDMDHENMFWYRQDPGLGLRLIYFSYDVKMKEKGDIPEGYSVSREKKERFSLILESASTNQTSMYLCASSGIAGGDTQYFGPGTRLTVL.

The chain employs TRBV5-1 and TRBJ2-6; possibly TRBD1 for D (6 bases). Germline values: CDR1 SGHRS, CDR2 YFSETQ. This CDR3 comprises 15 residues. V was cut by 2 bases and J by 2 bases, with 8 bases left in between. As DNA, the CDR3 is TGCGCCAGCAGCTTACAGGGAGCTGGGGCCAACGTCCTGACTTTC. This codes for CASSLQGAGANVLTF.